The 24 T cell receptor beta chains reported below all come from one sample, sequenced in a study of vaccination and CD4 T cells after COVID-19. The study sequenced cultured CD4+ T cell DNA using the Oncomine TCR Beta short-read assay. TCRdb re-derived calls from the PCR reads in MiXCR, one entry per CDR3 protein. The sample shows 15,000 to 20,000 distinct CDR3 sequences, around 50% of them seen only once. These receptors have no identified antigens. Treatment noted: roughly 10-day PBMC culture with coronavirus spike peptide pools or control peptides (ViraFEST assay). Sample: CD4+ T cells from blood, cultured in vitro, taken before SARS-CoV-2 vaccination. Source of these receptors: a human donor who had recovered from COVID-19.

The chain links TRBV6-1 to TRBJ1-6, with D uncertain. Between the trimmed V and J ends, which lost 8 bases and 9 bases, there was a span of 14 bases. The CDR3 extends over 13 amino acids. CDR1 MNHNS and CDR2 SASEGT come from the germline V gene. CDR3 DNA sequence: TGTGCCAGCGGCCTAAACGTGGGTTCACCCCTCCACTTT. This gives the protein CASGLNVGSPLHF.

This clonotype was picked up a small number of times. V gene TRBV15 combines with J gene TRBJ2-2; possibly TRBD1 or TRBD2 for D (6 bases each). The CDR3 contains 15 residues. CDR1 LNHNV and CDR2 YYDKDF come from the germline V gene (reference sequence). The V and J ends lost 1 base and 5 bases respectively, with 11 bases between them. CDR3 loop: CATSRAKGGTGELFF. DNA for the CDR3: TGTGCCACCAGCAGAGCGAAAGGGGGGACCGGGGAGCTGTTTTTT.

CDR3 DNA sequence: TGTGCCAGCAGGGCCCCGGGACAGGGGGCCTACGAGCAGTACTTC. Translated, it gives CASRAPGQGAYEQYF. The chain joins TRBV28 to TRBJ2-7, with 11 bases that match TRBD1. Per germline, CDR1 MDHEN and CDR2 SYDVKM. V dropped 6 bases and J dropped 2; count of bases not matched to a gene: 6. The CDR3 covers 15 residues.

The chain uses TRBV6-1 and TRBJ1-1, with D hard to call. Trimming pared 2 bases from V and 0 bases from J, leaving 7 bases between. This CDR3 is built from 14 residues. The germline V gene encodes CDR1 MNHNS and CDR2 SASEGT. CDR3 residues: CASSENILNTEAFF. Written as DNA, the CDR3 is TGTGCCAGCAGTGAAAACATCTTGAACACTGAAGCTTTCTTT.

This sequence joins TRBV10-3 and TRBJ2-5; D assignment may be TRBD1 or TRBD2 (5 bases each). The CDR3 has 11 amino acids. Trimming left V 4 bases short and J 5 bases short, with 5 bases between. Germline lookup yields CDR1 ENHRY and CDR2 SYGVKD. The CDR3 here is CAISGGETQYF. For the CDR3, the DNA is TGTGCCATCAGTGGGGGGGAGACCCAGTACTTC.

Here the CDR3 reads CASTERRDRQTPLHF. CDR3 sequence (DNA): TGTGCCAGCACCGAGAGGCGAGACAGGCAAACGCCCCTCCACTTT. The rearrangement links TRBV7-9 to TRBJ1-6; D may be TRBD1 (6 bases). This CDR3 region has 15 residues. V gave up 7 bases and J gave up 13 bases, with 23 bases separating them. The V gene's germline CDR1 is SEHNR and CDR2 FQNEAQ (reference sequence).

J is TRBJ1-5 and V is TRBV28; 7 bases are a match to TRBD1. The CDR3 runs 13 residues. Germline trimming cut 6 bases from V and 4 bases from J; bases unmatched to any gene: 3. Germline V lookup: CDR1 MDHEN, CDR2 SYDVKM. The DNA for the CDR3 is TGTGCCAGCAGAGAACAGGGGAATCAGCCCCAGCATTTT. Translating gives CASREQGNQPQHF.

The rearrangement joins TRBV7-3 to TRBJ2-1; 9 bases map to TRBD1. V gave up 4 bases and J gave up 6 bases; unmatched junction bases: 7. CDR1 SGHTA and CDR2 FQGTGA come from the germline V gene. This CDR3 has 15 residues. The DNA of the CDR3 is TGTGCCAGCAGCTCAGGAGGGACAGGGACCAATGAGCAGTTCTTC. It codes for CASSSGGTGTNEQFF.

J is TRBJ1-6 and V is TRBV6-1; D may be TRBD1 (5 bases). V was pared by 5 bases and J by 7 bases, with 6 bases between. This CDR3 region has 12 residues. CDR1 is MNHNS and CDR2 is SASEGT in the germline V gene. The CDR3 region is CASSRGNSPLHF. CDR3 bases: TGTGCCAGCAGTCGGGGGAATTCACCCCTCCACTTT.

The table lists this clonotype with a few counts. The V call is TRBV12-3 or TRBV12-4, the J call TRBJ1-5, with a possible D match to TRBD1 (5 bases). V lost 3 bases and J 4 bases, leaving 10 bases between the germline ends. The CDR3 extends over 14 amino acids. CDR3 sequence (DNA): TGTGCCAGCAGTTTTGGGGCAGGGAATCAGCCCCAGCATTTT. Translation gives CASSFGAGNQPQHF.

This clonotype was counted only a few times. The J gene is TRBJ1-3, the V gene TRBV28; D gene ambiguous. The CDR3 totals 14 residues. Germline-derived CDR1 and CDR2 are MDHEN and SYDVKM. The germline V and J ends were trimmed by 4 bases and 0 bases, with 7 bases remaining between them. The CDR3 loop is CASSSRTSGNTIYF. The CDR3 nucleotides read TGTGCCAGCAGTTCGAGGACCTCTGGAAACACCATATATTTT.

The chain uses TRBV15 and TRBJ2-5; D call uncertain. Trimming took off 4 bases at V and 1 base at J, with 4 bases between the two ends. The CDR3 contains 12 residues. Germline loops: CDR1 LNHNV, CDR2 YYDKDF (reference sequence). As DNA, the CDR3 is TGTGCCACCAGCAACTCCCAAGAGACCCAGTACTTC. Amino acids: CATSNSQETQYF.

The V call is TRBV20-1, the J call TRBJ2-7; tentatively, D is TRBD2 (5 bases). This CDR3 region has 14 residues. Per germline, CDR1 DFQATT and CDR2 SNEGSKA (reference sequence). V gave up 4 bases and J gave up 2 bases, with 15 bases separating them. The CDR3 DNA reads TGCAGTGCTAACCTGGGCCGGGGTACCTACGAGCAGTACTTC. The encoded protein is CSANLGRGTYEQYF.

In this sample, this clonotype turned up a few times. This chain uses TRBV9 with TRBJ1-6; D may be TRBD1 (6 bases). CDR1 and CDR2 (germline): SGDLS, YYNGEE. V was shortened by 0 bases and J by 4 bases, with 14 bases between the two germline ends. CDR3 size: 17 residues. CDR3 sequence: CASSVDVGGRYNSPLHF. The CDR3 coding sequence is TGTGCCAGCAGCGTAGACGTAGGGGGAAGATATAATTCACCCCTCCACTTT.

CDR3 sequence: CSARVPGSSYNEQFF. CDR3 in DNA: TGCAGTGCTAGAGTTCCAGGGAGCTCCTACAATGAGCAGTTCTTC. This chain links TRBV20-1 with TRBJ2-1, with D possibly being TRBD1 or TRBD2 (5 bases each). V dropped 1 base and J dropped 0 bases, with 10 bases sitting between them. Germline V gene sequence: CDR1 DFQATT, CDR2 SNEGSKA (reference sequence). The CDR3 runs 15 residues.

The chain combines TRBV19 with TRBJ1-5; no firm D call. The CDR3 length is 13 residues. The germline V and J ends were trimmed by 4 bases and 4 bases, with 8 bases remaining between them. The germline CDR1 and CDR2 sequences are LNHDA and SQIVND (reference sequence). This CDR3 reads CASSNDRNQPQHF. DNA of the CDR3: TGTGCCAGTAGTAACGACCGAAATCAGCCCCAGCATTTT.

The chain has TRBV6-1 and TRBJ2-4, with TRBD2 matching over 10 bases. This CDR3 has 14 amino acids. Germline assignment: CDR1 MNHNS and CDR2 SASEGT. The J segment lost 7 bases and the V segment lost 10 bases, leaving 10 bases of the junction unmatched. The CDR3, as DNA: TGTGCCACCGCCCTGCTAGCGGGAGTGAACATTCAGTACTTC. This gives the protein CATALLAGVNIQYF.

The chain carries TRBV7-2 and TRBJ2-1, with 13 nucleotides matching TRBD2. In germline, CDR1 is SGHTA, CDR2 FQGNSA. Losses at the gene ends were 5 bases for V and 7 bases for J; bases not matched to a gene: 5. The CDR3 extends over 15 amino acids. In DNA, the CDR3 is TGTGCCAGCAGCCCCTGGACTAGCGGGAGAAATGAGCAGTTCTTC. Residues: CASSPWTSGRNEQFF.

The V call is TRBV7-3, the J call TRBJ2-3, with 8 bases identical to TRBD2. The CDR3 contains 16 residues. Germline values: CDR1 SGHTA, CDR2 FQGTGA. Germline trimming cut 0 bases from V and 0 bases from J; bases unmatched to any gene: 2. This CDR3 is CASSLTSGMSTDTQYF. CDR3 sequence (DNA): TGTGCCAGCAGCTTAACTAGCGGGATGAGCACAGATACGCAGTATTTT.

The chain couples TRBV14 to TRBJ1-1; TRBD1 matches 7 bases. The CDR3 extends over 14 amino acids. Germline V gene lookup returns CDR1 SGHDN and CDR2 FVKESK. The trim removed 4 bases at V and 4 bases at J, leaving 6 bases unmatched. In DNA form, the CDR3 reads TGTGCCAGCAGCCGAAACAGGGGTTCCACTGAAGCTTTCTTT. Protein: CASSRNRGSTEAFF.

The sample holds a few counts of this clonotype. This sequence joins TRBV28 and TRBJ1-6; 9 nucleotides line up with TRBD1. V dropped 5 bases and J dropped 6; count of bases not matched to a gene: 2. The germline V gene has CDR1 MDHEN and CDR2 SYDVKM. CDR3 length equals 14 residues. CDR3 protein: CASSPQGANSPLHF. For the CDR3, the DNA is TGTGCCAGCAGTCCACAGGGGGCTAATTCACCCCTCCACTTT.

This clonotype was observed a handful of times. The CDR3 DNA follows: TGCAGTGGCCAGGAGAACTATGGCTACACCTTC. Translation gives CSGQENYGYTF. This sequence joins TRBV20-1 and TRBJ1-2; D unclear. The germline V and J ends were trimmed by 7 bases and 2 bases, with 8 bases remaining between them. The CDR3 is 11 residues long. The germline V gene encodes CDR1 DFQATT and CDR2 SNEGSKA (reference sequence).

The chain employs TRBV20-1 and TRBJ2-1; 10 bases agree with TRBD2. The V gene end was trimmed by 0 bases and the J gene end by 8 bases; junction bases not matched to a gene: 7. Germline V gives CDR1 DFQATT, CDR2 SNEGSKA (reference sequence). The CDR3 runs to 15 residues. In DNA form, the CDR3 reads TGCAGTGCTAGAGAACCTAGCGGGAGTAAGCATGAGCAGTTCTTC. Its translation is CSAREPSGSKHEQFF.

This clonotype was recorded a few times. The chain links TRBV7-2 to TRBJ2-3, with 9 bases matching TRBD1. CDR3 size: 15 residues. Germline V gene sequence: CDR1 SGHTA, CDR2 FQGNSA. V lost 1 base, J lost 3 bases, and 2 bases stayed unmatched. DNA for the CDR3: TGTGCCAGCAGCTTAGTTGGACAGGGGACAGATACGCAGTATTTT. It is translated as CASSLVGQGTDTQYF.